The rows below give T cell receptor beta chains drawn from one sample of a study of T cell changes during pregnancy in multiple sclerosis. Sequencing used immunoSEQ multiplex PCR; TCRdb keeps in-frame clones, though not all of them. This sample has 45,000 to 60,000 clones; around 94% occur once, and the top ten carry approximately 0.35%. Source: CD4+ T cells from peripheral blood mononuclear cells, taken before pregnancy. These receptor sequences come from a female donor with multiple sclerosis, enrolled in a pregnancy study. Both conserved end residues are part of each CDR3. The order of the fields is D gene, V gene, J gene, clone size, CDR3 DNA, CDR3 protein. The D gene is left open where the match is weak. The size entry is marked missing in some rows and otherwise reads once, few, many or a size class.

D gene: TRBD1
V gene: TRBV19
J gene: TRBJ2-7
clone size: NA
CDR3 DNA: TGTGCCAGTAGTCCCGGGACAGGGAGTACCTACGAGCAGTACTTC
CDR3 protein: CASSPGTGSTYEQYF

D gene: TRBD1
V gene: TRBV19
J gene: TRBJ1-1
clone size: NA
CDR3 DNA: TGTGCCAGTAGTATCACTATTAGGACAGGGATTGGAGCTTTCTTT
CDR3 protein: CASSITIRTGIGAFF

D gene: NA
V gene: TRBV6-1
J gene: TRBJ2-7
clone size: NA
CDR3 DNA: TGTGCCAGCAGCCCCCGGGAAACCTACGAGCAGTACTTC
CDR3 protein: CASSPRETYEQYF

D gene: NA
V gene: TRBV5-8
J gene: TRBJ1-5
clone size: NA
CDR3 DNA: TGTGCCAGCAGCTGGATTCAGGGGTATCAGCCCCAGCATTTT
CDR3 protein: CASSWIQGYQPQHF

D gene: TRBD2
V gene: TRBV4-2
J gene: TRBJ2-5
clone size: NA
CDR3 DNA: TGTGCCAGCAGCCAAGTCGGGAGTCTAGCGGGAGAGACCCAGTACTTC
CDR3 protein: CASSQVGSLAGETQYF

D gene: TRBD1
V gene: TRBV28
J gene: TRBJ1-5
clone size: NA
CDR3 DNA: TGTGCCAGCAGTTTATTGGGCGGGACAGGTTATCAGCCCCAGCATTTT
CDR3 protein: CASSLLGGTGYQPQHF

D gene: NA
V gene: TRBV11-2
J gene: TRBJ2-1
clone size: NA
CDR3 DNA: TGTGCCAGCAGCTTGGCCCGCCGCAGGGCCTACAATGAGCAGTTCTTC
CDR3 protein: CASSLARRRAYNEQFF

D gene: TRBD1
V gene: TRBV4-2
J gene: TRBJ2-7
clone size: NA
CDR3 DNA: TGTGCCAGCAGCCAAGATCCCGGGACAGCCTACGAGCAGTACTTC
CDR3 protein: CASSQDPGTAYEQYF

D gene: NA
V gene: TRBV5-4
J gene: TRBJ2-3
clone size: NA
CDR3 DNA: TGTGCCAGCAGAGAGGCCCTCACAGATACGCAGTATTTT
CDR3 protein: CASREALTDTQYF

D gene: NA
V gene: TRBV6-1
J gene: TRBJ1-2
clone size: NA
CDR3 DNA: TGTGCCAGCAGGAAGCCGGAGTTCGTTGGCTACACCTTC
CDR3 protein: CASRKPEFVGYTF

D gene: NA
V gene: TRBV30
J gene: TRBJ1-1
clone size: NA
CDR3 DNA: TGTGCCTGGAGTGACGCGCTTACTGAAGCTTTCTTT
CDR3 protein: CAWSDALTEAFF

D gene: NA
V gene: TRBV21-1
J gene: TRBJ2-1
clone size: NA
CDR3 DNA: TGTGCCAGCAGCAACGGGGGACTAGCGGGAAGCTCCTACAATGAGCAGTTCTTC
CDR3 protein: CASSNGGLAGSSYNEQFF

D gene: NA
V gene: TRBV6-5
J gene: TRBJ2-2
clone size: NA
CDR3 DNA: TGTGCCAGCAGTTACTCGGGCACGAACACCGGGGAGCTGTTTTTT
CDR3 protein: CASSYSGTNTGELFF

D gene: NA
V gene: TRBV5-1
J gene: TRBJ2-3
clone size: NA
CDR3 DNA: TGCGCCAGCAGCTTGGGGACACAGCAGGGCACAGATACGCAGTATTTT
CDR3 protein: CASSLGTQQGTDTQYF

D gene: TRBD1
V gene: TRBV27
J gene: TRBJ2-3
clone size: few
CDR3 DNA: TGTGCCAGCAGTTCGCCCCTCAGGGGGCAGGGAGATACGCAGTATTTT
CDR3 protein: CASSSPLRGQGDTQYF

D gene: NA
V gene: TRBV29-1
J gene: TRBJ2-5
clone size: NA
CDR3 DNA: TGCAGCGTTGGGACAGTAGGAGAGACCCAGTACTTC
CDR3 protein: CSVGTVGETQYF

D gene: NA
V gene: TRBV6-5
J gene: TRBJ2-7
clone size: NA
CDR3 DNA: TGTGCGACCGGGGAGGGGGACTCCTCCTACGAGCAGTACTTC
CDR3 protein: CATGEGDSSYEQYF

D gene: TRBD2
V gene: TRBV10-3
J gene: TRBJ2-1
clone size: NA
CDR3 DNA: TGTGCCATCAGTGAGGTGCTAGCGGGAAAATCCAATGAGCAGTTCTTC
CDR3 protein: CAISEVLAGKSNEQFF

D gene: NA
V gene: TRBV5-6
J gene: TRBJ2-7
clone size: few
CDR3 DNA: TGTGCCAGCAGCACTTCCTACGAGCAGTACTTC
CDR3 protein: CASSTSYEQYF

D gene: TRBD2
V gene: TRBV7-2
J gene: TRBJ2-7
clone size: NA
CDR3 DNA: TGTGCCAGCAGCCGAGGACTAGCGGGCATCTCCTACGAGCAGTACTTC
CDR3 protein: CASSRGLAGISYEQYF

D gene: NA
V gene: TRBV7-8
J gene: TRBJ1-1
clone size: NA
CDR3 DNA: TGTGCCAGCAGCCTTAGGTCAGTTGGGGCTAACACTGAAGCTTTCTTT
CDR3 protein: CASSLRSVGANTEAFF

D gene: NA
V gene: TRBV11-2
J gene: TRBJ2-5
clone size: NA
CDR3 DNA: TGTGCCAGCAGCTTAGATCGAGGCACCCAAGAGACCCAGTACTTC
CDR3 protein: CASSLDRGTQETQYF

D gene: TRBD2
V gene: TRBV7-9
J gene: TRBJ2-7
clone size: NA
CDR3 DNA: TGTGCCAGCAGCGGCCGAACTAGCGGACCCTACGAGCAGTACTTC
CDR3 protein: CASSGRTSGPYEQYF

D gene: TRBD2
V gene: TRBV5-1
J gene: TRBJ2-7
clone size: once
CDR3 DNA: TGCGCCAGCAGCTTCACTAGCGGGACCTCCTACGAGCAGTACTTC
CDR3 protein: CASSFTSGTSYEQYF

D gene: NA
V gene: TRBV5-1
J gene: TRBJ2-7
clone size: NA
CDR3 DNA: TGCGCCAGCAGCTGGAGGGAGGGGGTGACCTACGAGCAGTACTTC
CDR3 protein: CASSWREGVTYEQYF

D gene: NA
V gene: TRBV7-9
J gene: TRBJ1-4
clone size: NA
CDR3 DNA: TGTGCCAGCAGCCCCTCGAGCATCTTGAATGAAAAACTGTTTTTT
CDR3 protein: CASSPSSILNEKLFF

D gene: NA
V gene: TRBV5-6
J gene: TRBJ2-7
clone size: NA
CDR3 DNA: TGTGCCAGCAGCTTGGCCGGGGTCTCCTACGAGCAGTACTTC
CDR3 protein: CASSLAGVSYEQYF

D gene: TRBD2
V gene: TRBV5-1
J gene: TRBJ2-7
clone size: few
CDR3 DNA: TGCGCCAGCAGCTTGAGGGGGACTAGAAATGACGAGCAGTACTTC
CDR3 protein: CASSLRGTRNDEQYF

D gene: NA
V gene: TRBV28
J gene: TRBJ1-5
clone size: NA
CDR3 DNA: TGTGCCAGCAGTTACAGGGTAGGGACCAATCAGCCCCAGCATTTT
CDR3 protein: CASSYRVGTNQPQHF

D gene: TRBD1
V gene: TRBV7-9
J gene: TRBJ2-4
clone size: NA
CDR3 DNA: TGTGCCAGCAGCTTGGACAGGCTAGCCAAAAACATTCAGTACTTC
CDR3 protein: CASSLDRLAKNIQYF

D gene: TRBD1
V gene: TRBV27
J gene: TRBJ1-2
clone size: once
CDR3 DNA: TGTGCCAGCAGTCCCAGACAGGGAGTCTATGGCTACACCTTC
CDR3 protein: CASSPRQGVYGYTF

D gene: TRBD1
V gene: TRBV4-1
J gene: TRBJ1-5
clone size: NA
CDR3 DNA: TGCGCCAGCAGCCTTCGGGACAGGTCGGGGAATAGCAATCAGCCCCAGCATTTT
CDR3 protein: CASSLRDRSGNSNQPQHF

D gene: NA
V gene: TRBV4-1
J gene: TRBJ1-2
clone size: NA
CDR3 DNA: TGCGCCAGCAGCCAATCGACAAGAGGCTACACCTTC
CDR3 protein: CASSQSTRGYTF

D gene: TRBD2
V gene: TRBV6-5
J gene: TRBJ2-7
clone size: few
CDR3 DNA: TGTGCCAGCAGTCGCCGACTAGCTACCTACGAGCAGTACTTC
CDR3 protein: CASSRRLATYEQYF

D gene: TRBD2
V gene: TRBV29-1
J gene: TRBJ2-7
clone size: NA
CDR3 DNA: TGCAGCGTTGAGGGGCTAGCGGGAGTCTACGAGCAGTACTTC
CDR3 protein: CSVEGLAGVYEQYF

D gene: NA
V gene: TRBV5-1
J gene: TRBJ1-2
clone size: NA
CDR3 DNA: TGCGCCAGCACCATGGACAGAGTGGGGGGCTACACCTTC
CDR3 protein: CASTMDRVGGYTF

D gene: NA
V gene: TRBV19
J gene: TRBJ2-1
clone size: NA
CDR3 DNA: TGTGCCAGTACTCCACTGACAGGTTACAATGAGCAGTTCTTC
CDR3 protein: CASTPLTGYNEQFF

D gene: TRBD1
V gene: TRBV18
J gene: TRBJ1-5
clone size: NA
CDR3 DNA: TGTGCCAGCTCAGCCTCCGGGACAGCGATTATTGGCAATCAGCCCCAGCATTTT
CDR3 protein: CASSASGTAIIGNQPQHF

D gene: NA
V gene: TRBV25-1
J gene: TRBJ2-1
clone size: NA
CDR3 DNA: TGTGCCAGCAGCACTCAGTACGGGAGCCGGTACAATGAGCAGTTCTTC
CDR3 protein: CASSTQYGSRYNEQFF

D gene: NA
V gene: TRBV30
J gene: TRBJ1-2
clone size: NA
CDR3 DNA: TGTGCCTGGAGTGACCCCCTCGACAGGTCCTATGGCTACACCTTC
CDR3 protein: CAWSDPLDRSYGYTF

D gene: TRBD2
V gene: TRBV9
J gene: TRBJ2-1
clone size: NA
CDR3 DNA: TGTGCCAGCAGCCCCCACGGGAGGAATGAGCAGTTCTTC
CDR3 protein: CASSPHGRNEQFF

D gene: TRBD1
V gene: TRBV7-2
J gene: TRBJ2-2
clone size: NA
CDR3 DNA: TGTGCCAGCAGCCCGTTGACCGGGACAGGGTCCGGGGAGCTGTTTTTT
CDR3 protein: CASSPLTGTGSGELFF

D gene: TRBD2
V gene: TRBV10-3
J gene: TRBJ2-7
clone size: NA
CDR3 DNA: TGTGCCATCAGTACTAGCGTGACCTACGAGCAGTACTTC
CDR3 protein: CAISTSVTYEQYF

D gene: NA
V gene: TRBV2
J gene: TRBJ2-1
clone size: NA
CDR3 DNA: TGTGCCAGCACCCGGACTGAACTGCAGTTCTTC
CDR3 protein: CASTRTELQFF

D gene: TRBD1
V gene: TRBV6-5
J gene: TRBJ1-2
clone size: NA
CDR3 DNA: TGTGCCAGCAGCATCGGACAGGGGATGGATGGCTACACCTTC
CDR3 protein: CASSIGQGMDGYTF

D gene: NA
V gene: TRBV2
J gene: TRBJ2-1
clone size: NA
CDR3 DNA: TGTGCCAGCAGTGAAGGGGACTCTGCCTACAATGAGCAGTTCTTC
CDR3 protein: CASSEGDSAYNEQFF

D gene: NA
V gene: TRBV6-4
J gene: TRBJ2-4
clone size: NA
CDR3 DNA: TGTGCCAGTCCAGGGCTAGCCAAAAACATTCAGTACTTC
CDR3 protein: CASPGLAKNIQYF

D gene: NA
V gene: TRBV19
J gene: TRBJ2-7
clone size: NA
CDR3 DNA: TGTGCCAGTAGCCCTAACTCGGGGGGCTACTACGAGCAGTACTTC
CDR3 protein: CASSPNSGGYYEQYF

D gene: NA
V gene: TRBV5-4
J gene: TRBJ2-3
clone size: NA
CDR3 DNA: TGTGCCAGCAGCTTGGAGTCCAGGGCTGGGGCAGATACGCAGTATTTT
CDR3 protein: CASSLESRAGADTQYF

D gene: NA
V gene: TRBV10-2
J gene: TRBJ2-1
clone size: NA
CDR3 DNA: TGCGCCAGCATCGTCTCTCGCGGGAACTCCTACAATGAGCAGTTCTTC
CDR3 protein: CASIVSRGNSYNEQFF

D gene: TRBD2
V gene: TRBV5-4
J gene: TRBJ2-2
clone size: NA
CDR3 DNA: TGTGCCAGCAGCCTTCCCGGACTAGCGGGAAGGACCGGGGAGCTGTTTTTT
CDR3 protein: CASSLPGLAGRTGELFF

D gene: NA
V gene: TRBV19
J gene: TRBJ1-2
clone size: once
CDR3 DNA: TGTGCCAGTAGTATAATCGGAGGGGCTGGCTACACCTTC
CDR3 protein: CASSIIGGAGYTF

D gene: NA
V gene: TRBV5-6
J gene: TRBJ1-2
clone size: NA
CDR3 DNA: TGTGCCAGCAGCTTGGATCGATACAGGCCCATAGGCTACACCTTC
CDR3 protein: CASSLDRYRPIGYTF

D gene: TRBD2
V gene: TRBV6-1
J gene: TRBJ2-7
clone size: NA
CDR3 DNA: TGTGCCAGCAGCCACGGGGGGAGGCGCGAGCAGTACTTC
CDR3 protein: CASSHGGRREQYF

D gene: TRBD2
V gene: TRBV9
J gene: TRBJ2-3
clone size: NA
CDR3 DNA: TGTGCCAGCAGGAGACTAGCGGGTGGCACAGATACGCAGTATTTT
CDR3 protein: CASRRLAGGTDTQYF